This T cell receptor beta chain is from a study of blood T cell repertoires in COVID-19. Study-level background: Spain, Italy and the United States supplied samples that represented acute and convalescent COVID-19. PBMCs, B-cell-depleted T cells, or T cells were the source of the cDNA or gDNA that made up the material.

Sequencing was performed with immunoSEQ multiplex PCR; in TCRdb, only in-frame clones are kept and a portion is missing. This table has 45,000 or so clones, just under 90% appearing once. The CDR3 has 14 residues. Trimming left V 7 bases short and J 2 bases short, with 15 bases between. Looked up from germline, CDR1 is SNHLY and CDR2 is FYNNEI. The clonotype was recovered from a man in his forties with COVID-19, enrolled during active disease. The sample comprised peripheral blood. The chain has TRBV2 and TRBJ2-7; perhaps TRBD2 as D (6 bases). The CDR3 nucleotides are TGTGCCAGCAACAACGGAGCGGGTGCCTACGAGCAGTACTTC. Translation gives CASNNGAGAYEQYF.